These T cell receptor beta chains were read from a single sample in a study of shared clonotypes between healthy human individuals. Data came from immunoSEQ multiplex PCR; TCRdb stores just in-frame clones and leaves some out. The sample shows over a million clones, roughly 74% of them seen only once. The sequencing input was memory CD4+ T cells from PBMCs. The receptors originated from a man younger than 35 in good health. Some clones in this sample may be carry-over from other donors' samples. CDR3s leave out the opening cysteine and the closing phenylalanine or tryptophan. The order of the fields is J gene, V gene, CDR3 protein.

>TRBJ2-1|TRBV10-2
ASQGLAGVGNEQF
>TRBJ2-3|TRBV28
ASSSGTSGRLVTQY
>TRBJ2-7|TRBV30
AWTREQGIYEQY
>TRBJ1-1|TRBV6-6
ASSYSGQGTEAF
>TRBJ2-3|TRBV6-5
ASSYSTGTAVGQY
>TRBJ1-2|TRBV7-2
ASSREVGDRGYGYT
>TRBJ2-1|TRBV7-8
ASSPVVGAGSPGREQF
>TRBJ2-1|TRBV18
ASSPPSRPNDEQF
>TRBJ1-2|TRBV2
ASSIGTGRVYGYT
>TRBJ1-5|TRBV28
ASSFPDRGRQPQH
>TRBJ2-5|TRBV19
ASSRSRETQY
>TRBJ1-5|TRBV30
AWSVRQGSNQPQH
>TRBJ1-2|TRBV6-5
ASRGANYGYT
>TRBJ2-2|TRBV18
ASSEAGGKTGELF
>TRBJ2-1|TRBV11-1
ASSSTSGTRNNEQF
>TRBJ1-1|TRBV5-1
ASSLRSPGGGTEAF
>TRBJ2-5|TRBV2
ASSTGLAETQY
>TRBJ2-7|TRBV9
ASSVAPTDTYEQY
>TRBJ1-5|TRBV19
ASSEDRAQPQH
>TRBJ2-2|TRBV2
ASSLDRGGAGELF
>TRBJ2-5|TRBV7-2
ASSRGAGETQY
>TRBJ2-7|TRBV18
ASSPKQGPYEQY
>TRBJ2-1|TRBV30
AWSTYNEQF
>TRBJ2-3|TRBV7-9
ASSSRQGAEADTQY
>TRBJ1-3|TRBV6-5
ASRSDFSGNTIY
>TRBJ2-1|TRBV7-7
ASSPGTYSYNEQF
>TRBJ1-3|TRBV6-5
ASHERLSGNTIY
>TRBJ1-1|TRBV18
ASSPGQTGFATEAF
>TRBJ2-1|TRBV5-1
ASSSYRARYNEQF
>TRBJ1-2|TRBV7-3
ASSLSPGGDGYT
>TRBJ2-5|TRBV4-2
ASSQVSGVRQETQY
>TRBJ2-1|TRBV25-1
ASSELTSGGAYNEQF
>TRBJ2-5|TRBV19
ASSIDLGTGWETQY
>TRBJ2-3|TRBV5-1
ASSSTSGPATDTQY
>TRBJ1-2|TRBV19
ASTRRGFGLYGYT
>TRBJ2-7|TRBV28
ASSLFGEREQY
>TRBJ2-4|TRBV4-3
ASSQAWGGDGIQY
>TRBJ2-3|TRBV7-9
ASSQGDSRDTQY
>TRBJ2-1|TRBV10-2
ASSEGGLYYNEQF
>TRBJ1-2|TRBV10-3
ATLDSGRDYGYT
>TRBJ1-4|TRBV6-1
ASSPAGTSNEKLF
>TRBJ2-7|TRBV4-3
ASSRRLGSRAEEYEQY
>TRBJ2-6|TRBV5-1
ASSLGVSSGANVLT
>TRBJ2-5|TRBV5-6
ASSVQGQETQY
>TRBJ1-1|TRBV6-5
ASSLYVNTEAF
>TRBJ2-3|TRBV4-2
ASSRALSGINTDTQY
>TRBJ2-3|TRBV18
ASSPTGTSGKDTDTQY
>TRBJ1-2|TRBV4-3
ASSQGLTGYNYGYT
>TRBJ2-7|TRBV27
ASSPPRGAGPYEQY
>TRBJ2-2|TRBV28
ASSSLQSGELF
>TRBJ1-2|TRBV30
AWTPLGTGHGYT
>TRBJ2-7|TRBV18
ASSPGALYEQY
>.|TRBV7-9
ASSLGLTSAYSYEQY
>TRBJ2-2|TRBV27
ASSSPYAGELF
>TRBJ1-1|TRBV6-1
ASALGWNTEAF